The T cell receptor beta chain under discussion was sequenced for a study of blood T cells in healthy people across ages. Study-level results: In the absence of known donor CMV status, changes in expanded clonotypes were possibly confounded.

A J-beta primer mix and a sample-barcoded 5' primer were used in a second PCR of about 7 to 12 cycles. TCRdb re-analysed the 5' RACE reads in MiXCR, keeping a single row per CDR3 protein. Among roughly 1,500,000 distinct CDR3 sequences listed, about 35% were seen once. This CDR3 has 13 residues. The V end lost 6 bases, the J end lost 5 bases, and 13 bases lay between the germline ends. Germline V gene data show CDR1 as MNHEY and CDR2 as SMNVEV (reference sequence). This clonotype came up many times. Antigen unknown. V gene TRBV27 combines with J gene TRBJ2-5; perhaps TRBD1 as D (7 bases). The sample consisted of blood. The sequence derives from a woman aged 30 to 39 in good health. CDR3 loop: CASSPRGRETQYF. In nucleotides, the CDR3 is TGTGCCAGCAGCCCCAGGGGGAGGGAGACCCAGTACTTC.